The clone carrying this TCR beta chain has a handful of counts. The treatment is: 19 received Ad26.COV2.S at low or high dose, single or two shots; five or six received placebo; per-sample allocation not given. Day 63 after the first vaccine or placebo injection was the time point for sampling. Sequenced by immunoSEQ multiplex PCR; TCRdb stores in-frame clones only, minus some. The repertoire consists of some 320,000 clones, with around four fifths occurring once and the leading ten covering approximately 2%. The CDR3 covers 13 residues. The germline gives CDR1 MNHNY, CDR2 SVGAGI (reference sequence). V lost 6 bases and J lost 5, with 14 bases in between. This record belongs to a study of Ad26.COV2.S vaccination and SARS-CoV-2 variants.

This sequence was found in a person between 18 and 65 years old who received the Ad26.COV2.S COVID-19 vaccine or a placebo. The V and J genes are TRBV6-6 and TRBJ2-7; a possible D gene is TRBD1 (5 bases). This material consisted of peripheral blood, taken in a trial of Ad26.COV2.S vaccine versus placebo. The CDR3: CASRWLGAHEQYF. DNA of the CDR3: TGTGCCAGCAGATGGTTAGGGGCACACGAGCAGTACTTC.